This is a list of T cell receptor beta chains from one sample in a study of T-cell reconstitution after alpha-beta-depleted transplantation in children. TCRdb re-called the PCR reads with MiXCR, one entry per CDR3 protein. This sample has hundreds of thousands of distinct CDR3 sequences, with roughly an eighth found just once. The sequences come from PBMCs from the stem cell graft donor, collected from the stem cell graft. All receptors derive from a human donor who donated a stem cell graft to a child with combined immunodeficiency. CDR3s leave out the opening cysteine and the closing phenylalanine or tryptophan.

V gene	CDR3 length	J gene	CDR3 protein
TRBV6-5	12	TRBJ2-7	ASSYSGGYNEQY
TRBV5-1	14	TRBJ2-3	ASSLVDGLAVYTQY
TRBV5-1	14	TRBJ1-4	ASSTLTGAGNEKLF
TRBV11-3	12	TRBJ2-2	ASSLVWNTGELF
TRBV4-2	15	TRBJ2-5	ASSQDESGGVQETQY
TRBV20-1	11	TRBJ1-4	SARDPGDEKLF
TRBV20-1	13	TRBJ2-4	SARAASGGAYIQY
TRBV5-3	13	TRBJ2-6	ARSFRGTGANVLT
TRBV28	14	TRBJ2-5	ASSPPSVGAQETQY
TRBV4-3	13	TRBJ1-5	ASSQGRRSGQPQH
TRBV29-1	11	TRBJ1-1	SVGHSGYTEAF
TRBV5-6	15	TRBJ1-1	ASSLVGREDVDTEAF
TRBV5-1	13	TRBJ2-7	ASSYNRDRGYEQY
TRBV30	12	TRBJ2-7	AWSSGLVPYEQY
TRBV11-2	13	TRBJ2-1	ASSLAQSSYNEQF
TRBV7-3	15	TRBJ1-4	ASSPPGWGAANEKLF
TRBV12-3/TRBV12-4	12	TRBJ1-2	ASSFKGLDYGYT
TRBV12-3/TRBV12-4	14	TRBJ2-1	ASGPRARSSYNEQF
TRBV27	13	TRBJ2-1	ASSLRKGSYNEQF
TRBV11-1	17	TRBJ1-3	ASSVPVSGGKGLGNTIY
TRBV5-1	18	TRBJ2-1	ASSHPMGTSGRNLYNEQF
TRBV29-1	10	TRBJ1-1	SGTGSNTEAF
TRBV4-3	11	TRBJ2-1	ASSQDLAWEQF
TRBV12-3/TRBV12-4	13	TRBJ2-2	ASSLGLADTGELF
TRBV4-3	14	TRBJ1-6	ASSQDNGDLNSPLH
TRBV10-3	11	TRBJ2-2	AISDGDTGELF
TRBV20-1	13	TRBJ2-7	SARDRAGGLYEQY
TRBV5-1	13	TRBJ2-2	ASSRGGENTGELF
TRBV6-2/TRBV6-3	13	TRBJ2-3	ASSSGTGSTDTQY
TRBV28	13	TRBJ1-2	ASSLRGGFLRGYT
TRBV4-1	14	TRBJ2-7	ASSQDTGQGAYEQY
TRBV7-2	11	TRBJ2-7	ASSLVGTGAAL
TRBV29-1	11	TRBJ2-7	SVEQTGNYEQY
TRBV5-6	11	TRBJ2-5	ASKWGGQETQY
TRBV7-9	12	TRBJ2-7	ASSPTSGTSQRY
TRBV28	10	TRBJ2-2	ASSLTTGELF
TRBV10-2	13	TRBJ2-3	ASSWSGSKGDTQY
TRBV12-3/TRBV12-4	11	TRBJ2-4	ASSQIAKNIQY
TRBV12-3/TRBV12-4	10	TRBJ2-5	ASSYQRETQY
TRBV10-3	10	TRBJ2-7	AISELTGEQY
TRBV20-1	15	TRBJ1-5	SARDLGRRVQSGSQH
TRBV18	14	TRBJ2-1	ASSPLAGETHNEQF